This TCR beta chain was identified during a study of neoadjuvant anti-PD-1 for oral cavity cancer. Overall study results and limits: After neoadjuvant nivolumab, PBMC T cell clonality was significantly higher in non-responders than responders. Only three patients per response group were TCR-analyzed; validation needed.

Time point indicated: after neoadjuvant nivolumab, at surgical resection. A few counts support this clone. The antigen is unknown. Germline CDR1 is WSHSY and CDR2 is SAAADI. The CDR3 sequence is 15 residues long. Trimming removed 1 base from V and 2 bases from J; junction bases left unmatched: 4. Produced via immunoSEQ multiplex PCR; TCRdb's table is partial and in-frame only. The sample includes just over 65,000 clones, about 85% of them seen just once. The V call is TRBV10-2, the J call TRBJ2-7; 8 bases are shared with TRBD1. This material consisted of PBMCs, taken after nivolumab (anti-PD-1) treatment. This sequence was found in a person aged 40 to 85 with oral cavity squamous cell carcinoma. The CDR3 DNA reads TGCGCCAGCAGTGAGTGGGGGACAGGAGCCTACGAGCAGTACTTC. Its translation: CASSEWGTGAYEQYF.